The clone carrying this T cell receptor (beta chain) was observed once. These data come from a study of T cell responses to AZD1222 COVID-19 vaccine. Produced via immunoSEQ multiplex PCR; TCRdb's table is partial and in-frame only. The table lists approximately 150,000 clones, 85% to 95% of them singletons. CDR3 size: 15 residues. V dropped 2 bases and J dropped 5 bases, with 15 bases sitting between them. CDR1 and CDR2 from the germline V gene are MNHNS and SASEGT. This receptor was identified in an adult who received the AZD1222 COVID-19 vaccine. The sequencing here drew on peripheral blood, taken 28 days after the second AZD1222 dose. The chain carries TRBV6-1 and TRBJ2-5; maybe TRBD2 (6 bases). The DNA for the CDR3 is TGTGCCAGCAGTGAAACGACTAGTGGCGGGGAGACCCAGTACTTC. This encodes CASSETTSGGETQYF.